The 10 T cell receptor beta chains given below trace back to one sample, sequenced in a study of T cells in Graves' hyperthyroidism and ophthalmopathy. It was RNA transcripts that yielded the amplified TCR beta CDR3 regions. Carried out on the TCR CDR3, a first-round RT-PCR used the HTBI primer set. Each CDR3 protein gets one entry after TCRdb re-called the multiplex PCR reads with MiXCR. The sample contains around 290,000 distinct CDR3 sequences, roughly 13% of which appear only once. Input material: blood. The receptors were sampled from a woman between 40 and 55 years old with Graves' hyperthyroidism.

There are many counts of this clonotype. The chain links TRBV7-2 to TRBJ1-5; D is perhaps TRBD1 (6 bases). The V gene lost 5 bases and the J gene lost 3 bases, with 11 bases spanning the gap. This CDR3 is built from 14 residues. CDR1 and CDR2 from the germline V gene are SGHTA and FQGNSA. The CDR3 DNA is TGTGCCAGCAGCCGTAACAGGGCCAATCAGCCCCAGCATTTT. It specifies CASSRNRANQPQHF.

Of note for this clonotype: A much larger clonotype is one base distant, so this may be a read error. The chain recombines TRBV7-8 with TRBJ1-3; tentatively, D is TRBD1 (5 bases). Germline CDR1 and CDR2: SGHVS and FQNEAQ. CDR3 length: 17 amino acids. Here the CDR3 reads CASSLAPGPSGGNTTYF. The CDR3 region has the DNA TGTGCCAGCAGCTTAGCTCCGGGACCCTCGGGTGGAAACACCACATATTTT.

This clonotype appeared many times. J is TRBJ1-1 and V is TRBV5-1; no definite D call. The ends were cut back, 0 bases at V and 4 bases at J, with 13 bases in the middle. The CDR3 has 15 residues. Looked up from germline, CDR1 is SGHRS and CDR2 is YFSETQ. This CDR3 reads CASSLESGRSTEAFF. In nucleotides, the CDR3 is TGCGCCAGCAGCTTGGAATCGGGAAGGAGCACTGAAGCTTTCTTT. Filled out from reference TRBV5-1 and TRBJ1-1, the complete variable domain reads KAGVTQTPRYLIKTRGQQVTLSCSPISGHRSVSWYQQTPGQGLQFLFEYFSETQRNKGNFPGRFSGRQFSNSRSEMNVSTLELGDSALYLCASSLESGRSTEAFFGQGTRLTVV.

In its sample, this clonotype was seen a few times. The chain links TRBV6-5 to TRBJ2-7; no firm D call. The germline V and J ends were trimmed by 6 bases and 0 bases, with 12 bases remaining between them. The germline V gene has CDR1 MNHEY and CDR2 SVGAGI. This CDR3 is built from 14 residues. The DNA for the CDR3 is TGTGCCAGCAGCTACGAAGGAAGCTCCTACGAGCAGTACTTC. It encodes CASSYEGSSYEQYF.

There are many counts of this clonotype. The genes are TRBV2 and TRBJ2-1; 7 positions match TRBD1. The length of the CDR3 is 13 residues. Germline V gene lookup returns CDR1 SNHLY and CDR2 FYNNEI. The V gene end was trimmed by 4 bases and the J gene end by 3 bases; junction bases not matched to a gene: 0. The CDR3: CASSGDSYNEQFF. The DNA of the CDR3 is TGTGCCAGCAGTGGGGACAGCTACAATGAGCAGTTCTTC.

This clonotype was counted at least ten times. The CDR3 sequence is CASSLTPGYGYTF. The CDR3 DNA reads TGTGCCAGCAGTTTAACCCCCGGGTATGGCTACACCTTC. The V gene is TRBV27, the J gene TRBJ1-2; D not resolved. V lost 2 bases and J lost 5, with 9 bases in between. Looked up from germline, CDR1 is MNHEY and CDR2 is SMNVEV (reference sequence). The CDR3 covers 13 residues.

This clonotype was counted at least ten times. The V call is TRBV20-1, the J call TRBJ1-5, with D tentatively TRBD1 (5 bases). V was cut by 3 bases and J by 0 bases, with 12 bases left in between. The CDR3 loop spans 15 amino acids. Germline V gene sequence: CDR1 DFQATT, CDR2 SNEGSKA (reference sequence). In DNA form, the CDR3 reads TGCAGTGCTAGGGGCAGGGCAAATAGCAATCAGCCCCAGCATTTT. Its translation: CSARGRANSNQPQHF.

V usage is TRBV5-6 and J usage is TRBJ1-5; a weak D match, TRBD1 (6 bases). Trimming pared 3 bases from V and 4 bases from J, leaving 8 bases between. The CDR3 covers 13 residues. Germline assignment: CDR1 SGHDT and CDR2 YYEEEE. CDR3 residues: CASSSQGNQPQHF. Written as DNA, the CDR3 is TGTGCCAGCAGCTCTCAGGGGAATCAGCCCCAGCATTTT.

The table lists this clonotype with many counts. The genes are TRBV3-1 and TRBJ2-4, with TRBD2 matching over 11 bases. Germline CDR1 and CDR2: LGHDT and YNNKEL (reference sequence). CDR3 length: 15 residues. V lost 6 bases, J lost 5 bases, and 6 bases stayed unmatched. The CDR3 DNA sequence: TGTGCCAGCAGAAAAGGGACTAGCGGACAAAACATTCAGTACTTC. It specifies CASRKGTSGQNIQYF.

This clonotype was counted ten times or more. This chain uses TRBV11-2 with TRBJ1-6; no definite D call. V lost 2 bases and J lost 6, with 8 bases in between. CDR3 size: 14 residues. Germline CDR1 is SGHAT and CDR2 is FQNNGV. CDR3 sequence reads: CASSLLAANSPLHF. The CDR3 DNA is TGTGCCAGCAGCTTATTGGCCGCTAATTCACCCCTCCACTTT.